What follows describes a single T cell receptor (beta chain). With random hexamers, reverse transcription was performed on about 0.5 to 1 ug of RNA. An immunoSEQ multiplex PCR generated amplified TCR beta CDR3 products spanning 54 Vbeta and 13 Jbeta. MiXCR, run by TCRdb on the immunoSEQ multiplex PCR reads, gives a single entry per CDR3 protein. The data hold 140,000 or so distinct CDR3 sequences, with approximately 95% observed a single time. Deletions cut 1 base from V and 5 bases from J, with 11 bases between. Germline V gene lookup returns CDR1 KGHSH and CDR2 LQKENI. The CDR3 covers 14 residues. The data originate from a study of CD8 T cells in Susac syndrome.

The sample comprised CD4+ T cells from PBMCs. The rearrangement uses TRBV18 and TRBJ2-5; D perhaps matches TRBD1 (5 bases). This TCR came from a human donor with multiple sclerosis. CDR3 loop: CASSPLWQGETQYF. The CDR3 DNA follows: TGTGCCAGCTCACCACTTTGGCAGGGCGAGACCCAGTACTTC.